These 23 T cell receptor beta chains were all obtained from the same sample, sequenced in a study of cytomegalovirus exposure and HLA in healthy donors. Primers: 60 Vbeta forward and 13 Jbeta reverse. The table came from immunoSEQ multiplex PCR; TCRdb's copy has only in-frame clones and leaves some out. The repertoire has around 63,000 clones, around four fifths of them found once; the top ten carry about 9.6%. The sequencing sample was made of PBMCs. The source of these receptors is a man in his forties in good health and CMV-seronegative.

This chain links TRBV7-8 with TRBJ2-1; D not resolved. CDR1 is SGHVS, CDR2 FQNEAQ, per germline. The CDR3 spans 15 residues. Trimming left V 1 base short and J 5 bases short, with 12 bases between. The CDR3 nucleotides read TGTGCCAGCAGCTTAGGAGGTGCCAGCCACAATGAGCAGTTCTTC. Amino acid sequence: CASSLGGASHNEQFF.

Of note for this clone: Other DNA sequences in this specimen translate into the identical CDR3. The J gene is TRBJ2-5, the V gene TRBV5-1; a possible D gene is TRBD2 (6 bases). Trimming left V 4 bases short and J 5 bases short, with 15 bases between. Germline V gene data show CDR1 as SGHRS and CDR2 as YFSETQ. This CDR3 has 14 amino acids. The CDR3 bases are TGCGCCAGCAGCGGTACCGGGACTCGGGAGACCCAGTACTTC. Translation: CASSGTGTRETQYF.

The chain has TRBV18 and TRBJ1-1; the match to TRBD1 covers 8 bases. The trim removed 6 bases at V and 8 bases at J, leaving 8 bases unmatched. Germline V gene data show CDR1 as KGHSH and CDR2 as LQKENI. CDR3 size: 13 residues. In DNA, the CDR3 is TGTGCCAGCTCCTTGGGACAGGCGAAGGAAGCTTTCTTT. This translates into CASSLGQAKEAFF.

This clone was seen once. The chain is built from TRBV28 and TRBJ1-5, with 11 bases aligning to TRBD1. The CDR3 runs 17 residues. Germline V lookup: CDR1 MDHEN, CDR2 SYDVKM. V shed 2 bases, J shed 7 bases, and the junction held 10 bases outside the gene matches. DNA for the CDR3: TGTGCCAGCAGTTTACCGGGACAGGGGGTGCCGAAACAGCCCCAGCATTTT. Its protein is CASSLPGQGVPKQPQHF. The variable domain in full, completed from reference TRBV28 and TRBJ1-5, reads DVKVTQSSRYLVKRTGEKVFLECVQDMDHENMFWYRQDPGLGLRLIYFSYDVKMKEKGDIPEGYSVSREKKERFSLILESASTNQTSMYLCASSLPGQGVPKQPQHFGDGTRLSIL.

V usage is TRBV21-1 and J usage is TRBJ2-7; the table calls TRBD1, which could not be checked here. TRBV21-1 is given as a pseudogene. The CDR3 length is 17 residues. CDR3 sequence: CASSKISRTGPHYEQYF. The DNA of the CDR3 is TGTGCCAGCAGCAAAATTTCGAGGACAGGGCCTCACTACGAGCAGTACTTC.

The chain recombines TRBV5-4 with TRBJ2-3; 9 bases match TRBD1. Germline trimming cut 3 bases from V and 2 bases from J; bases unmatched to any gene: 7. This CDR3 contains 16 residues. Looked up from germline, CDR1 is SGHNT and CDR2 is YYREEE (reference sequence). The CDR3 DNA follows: TGTGCCAGCAGCTCTGGGACAGGGACTCTCACAGATACGCAGTATTTT. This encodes CASSSGTGTLTDTQYF.

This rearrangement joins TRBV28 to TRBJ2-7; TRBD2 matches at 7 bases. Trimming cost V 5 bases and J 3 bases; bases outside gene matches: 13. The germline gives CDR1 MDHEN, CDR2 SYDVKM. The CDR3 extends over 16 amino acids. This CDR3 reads CASSSLGAGVYYEQYF. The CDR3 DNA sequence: TGTGCCAGCAGTAGCCTGGGCGCGGGAGTCTACTACGAGCAGTACTTC.

The CDR3 nucleotides read TGTGCCAGCAGCCCGGGACTAGCGGGAGCCTGGGGCGAGCAGTTCTTC. This gives the protein CASSPGLAGAWGEQFF. The chain carries TRBV5-5 and TRBJ2-1, with 14 positions matching TRBD2. This CDR3 spans 16 amino acids. The germline V gene encodes CDR1 SGHKS and CDR2 YYEKEE (reference sequence). Trimming took 4 bases from V and 10 from J; bases not matched to a gene: 10. Full variable domain (remainder filled in from reference TRBV5-5 and TRBJ2-1): DAGVTQSPTHLIKTRGQQVTLRCSPISGHKSVSWYQQVLGQGPQFIFQYYEKEERGRGNFPDRFSARQFPNYSSELNVNALLLGDSALYLCASSPGLAGAWGEQFFGPGTRLTVL.

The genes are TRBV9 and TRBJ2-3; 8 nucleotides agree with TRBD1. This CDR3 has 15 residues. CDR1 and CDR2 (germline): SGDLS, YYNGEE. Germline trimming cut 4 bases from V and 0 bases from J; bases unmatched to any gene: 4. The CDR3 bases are TGTGCCAGCAGCCTCCGGACAGGGAGCACAGATACGCAGTATTTT. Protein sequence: CASSLRTGSTDTQYF.

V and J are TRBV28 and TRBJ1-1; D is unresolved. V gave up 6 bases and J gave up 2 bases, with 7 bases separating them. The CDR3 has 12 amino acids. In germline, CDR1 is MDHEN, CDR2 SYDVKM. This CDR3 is CASRDFNTEAFF. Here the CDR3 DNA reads TGTGCCAGCAGAGACTTTAACACTGAAGCTTTCTTT.

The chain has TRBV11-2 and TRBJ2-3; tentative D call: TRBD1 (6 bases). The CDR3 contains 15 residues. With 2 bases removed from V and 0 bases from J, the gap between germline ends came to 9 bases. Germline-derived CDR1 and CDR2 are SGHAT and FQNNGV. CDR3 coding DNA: TGTGCCAGCAGCTTAAGGGGGTCTAGCACAGATACGCAGTATTTT. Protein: CASSLRGSSTDTQYF.

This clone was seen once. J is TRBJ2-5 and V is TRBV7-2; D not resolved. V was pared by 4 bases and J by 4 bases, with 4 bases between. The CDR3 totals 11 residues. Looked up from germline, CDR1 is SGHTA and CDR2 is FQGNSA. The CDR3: CASSSSETQYF. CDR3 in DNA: TGTGCCAGCAGCTCCTCAGAGACCCAGTACTTC.

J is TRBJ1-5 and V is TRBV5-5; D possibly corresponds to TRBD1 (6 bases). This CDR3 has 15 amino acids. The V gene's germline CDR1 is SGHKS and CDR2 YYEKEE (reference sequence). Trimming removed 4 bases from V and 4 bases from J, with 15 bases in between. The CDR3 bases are TGTGCCAGCAGCCGCCAGGGGCAGGGGAATCAGCCCCAGCATTTT. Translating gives CASSRQGQGNQPQHF.

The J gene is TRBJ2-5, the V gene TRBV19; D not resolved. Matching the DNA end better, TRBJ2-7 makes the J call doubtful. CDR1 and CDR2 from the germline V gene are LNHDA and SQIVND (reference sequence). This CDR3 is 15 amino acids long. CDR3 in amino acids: CASSMEMVRYYEQYF. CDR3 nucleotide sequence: TGTGCCAGTAGTATGGAGATGGTTAGATACTACGAGCAGTACTTC.

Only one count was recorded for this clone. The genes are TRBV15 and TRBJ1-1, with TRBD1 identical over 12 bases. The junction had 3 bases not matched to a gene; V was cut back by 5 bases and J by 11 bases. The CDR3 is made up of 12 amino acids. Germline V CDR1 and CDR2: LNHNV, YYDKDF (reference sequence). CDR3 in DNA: TGTGCCACCAGCCGGGACAGGGGGCGGGCTTTCTTT. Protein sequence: CATSRDRGRAFF.

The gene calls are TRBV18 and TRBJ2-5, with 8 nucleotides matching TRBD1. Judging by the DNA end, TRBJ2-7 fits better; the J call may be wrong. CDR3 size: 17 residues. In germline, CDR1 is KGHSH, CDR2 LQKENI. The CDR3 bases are TGTGCCAGCTCACCAAAAGGACAGGGCTGGGGCTCCTACGAGCAGTACTTC. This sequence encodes CASSPKGQGWGSYEQYF.

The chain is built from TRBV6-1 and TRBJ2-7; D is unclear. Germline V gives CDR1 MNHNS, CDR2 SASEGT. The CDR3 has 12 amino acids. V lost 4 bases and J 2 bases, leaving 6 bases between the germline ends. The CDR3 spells CASSGPPYEQYF. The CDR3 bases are TGTGCCAGCAGTGGGCCCCCCTACGAGCAGTACTTC.

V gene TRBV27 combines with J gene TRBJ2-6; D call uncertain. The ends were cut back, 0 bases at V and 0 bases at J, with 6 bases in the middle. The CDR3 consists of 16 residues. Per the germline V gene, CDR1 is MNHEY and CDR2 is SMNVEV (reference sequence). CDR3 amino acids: CASSLSPSSGANVLTF. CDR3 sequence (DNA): TGTGCCAGCAGTTTATCCCCGTCCTCTGGGGCCAACGTCCTGACTTTC.

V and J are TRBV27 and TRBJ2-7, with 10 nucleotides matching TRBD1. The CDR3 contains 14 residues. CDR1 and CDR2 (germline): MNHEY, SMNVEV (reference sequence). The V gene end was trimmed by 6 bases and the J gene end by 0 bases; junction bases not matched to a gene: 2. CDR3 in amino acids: CASSWDRGSYEQYF. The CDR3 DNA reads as TGTGCCAGCAGCTGGGACAGGGGCTCCTACGAGCAGTACTTC.

CDR3 protein: CASSHSGTELLLAKNIQYF. CDR3 nucleotides: TGTGCCAGCTCACACTCCGGGACAGAGCTGCTCCTAGCCAAAAACATTCAGTACTTC. This sequence joins TRBV18 and TRBJ2-4, with TRBD1 identical over 7 bases. CDR1 KGHSH and CDR2 LQKENI come from the germline V gene. The V segment lost 4 bases and the J segment 0 bases; nucleotides outside the gene matches: 15. This CDR3 region has 19 residues.

Written as DNA, the CDR3 is TGTGCTAGTGGTTCAACCCCCTCTCTCGGGAGCCAGCAATACACCTACGAGCAGTACTTC. Encoded protein: CASGSTPSLGSQQYTYEQYF. This chain connects TRBV12-5 to TRBJ2-7, with TRBD2 as a possible D gene (6 bases). The V end was cut by 4 bases, the J end by 2 bases, with 30 bases between. Germline V CDR1 and CDR2: LGHNT, FRNRAP. There are 20 residues in the CDR3.

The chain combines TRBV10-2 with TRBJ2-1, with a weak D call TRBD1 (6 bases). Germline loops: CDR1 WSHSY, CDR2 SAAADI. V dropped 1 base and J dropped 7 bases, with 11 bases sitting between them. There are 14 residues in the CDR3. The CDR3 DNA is TGCGCCAGCAGTGAGTTGGGGGCGCGGAATGAGCAGTTCTTC. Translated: CASSELGARNEQFF.

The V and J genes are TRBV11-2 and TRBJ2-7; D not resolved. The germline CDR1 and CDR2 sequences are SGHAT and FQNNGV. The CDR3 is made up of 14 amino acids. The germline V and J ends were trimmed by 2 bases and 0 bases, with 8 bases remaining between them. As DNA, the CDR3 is TGTGCCAGCAGCTTATCTGCGAGCTCCTACGAGCAGTACTTC. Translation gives CASSLSASSYEQYF. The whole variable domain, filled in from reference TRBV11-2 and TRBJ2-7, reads EAGVAQSPRYKIIEKRQSVAFWCNPISGHATLYWYQQILGQGPKLLIQFQNNGVVDDSQLPKDRFSAERLKGVDSTLKIQPAKLEDSAVYLCASSLSASSYEQYFGPGTRLTVT.